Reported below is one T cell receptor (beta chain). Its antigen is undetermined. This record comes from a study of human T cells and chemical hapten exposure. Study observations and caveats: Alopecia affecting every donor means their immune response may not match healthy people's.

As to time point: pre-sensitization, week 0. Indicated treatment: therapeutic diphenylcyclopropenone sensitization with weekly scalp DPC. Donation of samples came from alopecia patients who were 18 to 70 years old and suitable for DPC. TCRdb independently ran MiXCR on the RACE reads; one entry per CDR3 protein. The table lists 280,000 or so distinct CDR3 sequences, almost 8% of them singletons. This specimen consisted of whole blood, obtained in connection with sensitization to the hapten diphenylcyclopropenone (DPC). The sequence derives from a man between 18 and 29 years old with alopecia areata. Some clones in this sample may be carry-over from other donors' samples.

CDR3 coding DNA: TGTGCCAGCAACCCCTCTGGGCAGAAGGAGACCCAGTACTTC. The encoded protein is CASNPSGQKETQYF. This sequence joins TRBV12-3 or TRBV12-4 and TRBJ2-5, with D hard to call. The CDR3 has 14 residues. Trimming removed 7 bases from V and 5 bases from J, with 17 bases in between.